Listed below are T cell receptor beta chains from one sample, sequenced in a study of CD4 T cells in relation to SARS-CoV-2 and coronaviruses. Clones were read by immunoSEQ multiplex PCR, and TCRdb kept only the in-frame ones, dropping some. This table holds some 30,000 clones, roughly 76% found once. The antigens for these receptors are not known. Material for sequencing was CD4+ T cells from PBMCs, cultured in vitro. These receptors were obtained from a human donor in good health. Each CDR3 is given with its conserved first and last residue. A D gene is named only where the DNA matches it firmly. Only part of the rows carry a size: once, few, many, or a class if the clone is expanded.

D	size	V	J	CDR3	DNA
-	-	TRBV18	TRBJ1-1	CASSHTEAFF	TGTGCCAGCTCACACACTGAAGCTTTCTTT
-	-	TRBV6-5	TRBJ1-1	CASSYSGFRGRSEAFF	TGTGCCAGCAGTTACTCCGGGTTCAGGGGACGCTCGGAAGCTTTCTTT
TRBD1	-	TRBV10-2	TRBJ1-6	CASSYNRDRNSPLHF	TGCGCCAGCAGTTACAACCGGGACAGGAATTCACCCCTCCACTTT
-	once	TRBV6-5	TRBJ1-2	CASSYERRGNYGYTF	TGTGCCAGCAGTTACGAGCGCAGGGGTAACTATGGCTACACCTTC
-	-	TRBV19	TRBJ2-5	CASAGASQETQYF	TGTGCCAGTGCGGGGGCGTCTCAAGAGACCCAGTACTTC
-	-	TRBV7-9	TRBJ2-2	CASSRGARELFF	TGTGCCAGCAGCCGGGGGGCGAGGGAGCTGTTTTTT
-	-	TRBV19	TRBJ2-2	CASSIDRGGGTPGELFF	TGTGCCAGTAGTATAGATCGCGGTGGGGGGACACCCGGGGAGCTGTTTTTT
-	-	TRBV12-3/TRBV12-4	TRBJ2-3	CASSLFGNTQYF	TGTGCCAGCAGTTTATTCGGGAATACGCAGTATTTT
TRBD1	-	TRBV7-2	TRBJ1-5	CASSFGQALSNQPQHF	TGTGCCAGCAGCTTCGGACAGGCCCTTAGCAATCAGCCCCAGCATTTT
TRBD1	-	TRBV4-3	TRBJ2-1	CASSRGRDRMKFF	TGCGCCAGCAGCCGAGGACGGGACAGAATGAAGTTCTTC
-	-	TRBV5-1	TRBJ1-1	CASSWGGGAGNTEAFF	TGCGCCAGCAGCTGGGGGGGTGGGGCAGGGAACACTGAAGCTTTCTTT
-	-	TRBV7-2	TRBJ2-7	CASSLAGVSYEQYF	TGTGCCAGCAGCTTAGCGGGGGTAAGCTACGAGCAGTACTTC
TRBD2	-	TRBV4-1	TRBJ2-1	CASSQALALGEQFF	TGCGCCAGCAGCCAGGCACTAGCGTTGGGGGAGCAGTTCTTC
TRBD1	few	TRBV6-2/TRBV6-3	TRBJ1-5	CASSPVGDSQPQHF	TGTGCCAGCAGTCCAGTGGGGGACAGTCAGCCCCAGCATTTT
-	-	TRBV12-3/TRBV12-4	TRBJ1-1	CASSWTAHTEAFF	TGTGCCAGCAGTTGGACGGCACACACTGAAGCTTTCTTT
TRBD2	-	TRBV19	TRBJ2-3	CASSIAGLAADTQYF	TGTGCCAGTAGTATAGCGGGACTAGCGGCAGATACGCAGTATTTT
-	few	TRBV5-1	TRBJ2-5	CASSSAGGQETQYF	TGCGCCAGCAGCTCGGCAGGTGGGCAAGAGACCCAGTACTTC
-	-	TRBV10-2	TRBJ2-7	CASSVGGPATYHYEQYF	TGCGCCAGCAGTGTGGGCGGACCGGCCACCTACCACTACGAGCAGTACTTC
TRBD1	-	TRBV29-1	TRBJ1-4	CSVSRQGNEKLFF	TGCAGCGTTTCTCGACAGGGTAATGAAAAACTGTTTTTT
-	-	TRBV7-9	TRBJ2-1	CASSLGIGAHNEQFF	TGTGCCAGCAGCTTAGGAATAGGGGCCCACAATGAGCAGTTCTTC
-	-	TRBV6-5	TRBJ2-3	CASTSGTDTQYF	TGTGCCAGCACTTCCGGCACAGATACGCAGTATTTT
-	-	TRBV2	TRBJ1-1	CASLQDRPGVAEAFF	TGTGCCAGCCTCCAAGACAGGCCGGGGGTCGCTGAAGCTTTCTTT
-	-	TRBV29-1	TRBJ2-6	CSAQGDSGANVLTF	TGCAGCGCTCAAGGAGACTCTGGGGCCAACGTCCTGACTTTC
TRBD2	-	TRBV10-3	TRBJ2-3	CAISSTSGIMDTQYF	TGTGCCATCAGTTCGACTAGCGGGATCATGGATACGCAGTATTTT
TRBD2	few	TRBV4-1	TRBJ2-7	CASSQGRLAGAPQRDEQYF	TGCGCCAGCAGCCAAGGGAGACTAGCGGGGGCCCCCCAAAGGGACGAGCAGTACTTC
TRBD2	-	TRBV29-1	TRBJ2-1	CSVEISGREQFF	TGCAGCGTTGAGATTAGCGGGCGTGAGCAGTTCTTC
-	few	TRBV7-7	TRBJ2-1	CASSLGIEDEQFF	TGTGCCAGCAGCTTAGGAATCGAGGATGAGCAGTTCTTC
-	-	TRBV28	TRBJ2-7	CASSPGAGFPYEQYF	TGTGCCAGCAGTCCCGGCGCGGGATTCCCATACGAGCAGTACTTC
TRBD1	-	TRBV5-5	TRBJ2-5	CASSKGTGGTQETQYF	TGTGCCAGCAGCAAAGGGACAGGGGGAACCCAAGAGACCCAGTACTTC